The 26 T cell receptor beta chains given below trace back to one sample, sequenced in a study of T cell repertoires in cytomegalovirus infection. TCRdb independently ran MiXCR on the reads; one entry per CDR3 protein. Among more than 75,000 distinct CDR3 sequences listed, about 4% were seen once. The sample taken for sequencing was PBMCs. These receptor sequences come from a human donor in good health (CMV status not recorded). Some clones in this sample may be carry-over from other donors' samples.

This clonotype was seen many times. The J gene is TRBJ2-3, the V gene TRBV19; D is perhaps TRBD1 or TRBD2 (6 bases each). Trimming left V 7 bases short and J 3 bases short, with 11 bases between. Germline loops: CDR1 LNHDA, CDR2 SQIVND (reference sequence). The CDR3 totals 13 residues. CDR3 amino acids: CASTGGRTDTQYF. The CDR3 nucleotides are TGTGCCAGTACCGGGGGCCGGACAGATACGCAGTATTTT.

This clonotype showed up many times. This sequence joins TRBV7-9 and TRBJ2-3, with unresolved D. The CDR3 consists of 16 residues. Trimming took 1 base from V and 4 from J, leaving 15 bases between them. Per germline, CDR1 SEHNR and CDR2 FQNEAQ (reference sequence). The CDR3 region is CASSLESFIRADTQYF. The CDR3 DNA is TGTGCCAGCAGCTTAGAGTCTTTTATTCGGGCAGATACGCAGTATTTT.

As to this clonotype: The junction differs from germline at one of its ends, possibly a read error. The J gene is TRBJ1-1, the V gene TRBV4-1; D call uncertain. Germline lookup yields CDR1 MGHRA and CDR2 YSYEKL. The CDR3 extends over 14 amino acids. The CDR3 loop is CASSQLEGNNEAFF. The CDR3 coding sequence is TGCGCCAGCAGCCAACTGGAGGGAAACAATGAAGCTTTCTTT.

This clonotype was found many times. The chain is built from TRBV7-2 and TRBJ1-2; D is possibly TRBD1 (6 bases). This CDR3 spans 13 amino acids. V was clipped by 6 bases and J by 2 bases, with 10 bases between them. CDR1 is SGHTA, CDR2 FQGNSA, per germline. In DNA, the CDR3 is TGTGCCAGCAGGATTACAGGGAACTATGGCTACACCTTC. Its translation is CASRITGNYGYTF.

This clonotype was counted many times. V usage is TRBV7-2 and J usage is TRBJ2-7; the D is unclear. CDR3 size: 13 residues. Trimming pared 6 bases from V and 2 bases from J, leaving 11 bases between. Germline lookup yields CDR1 SGHTA and CDR2 FQGNSA. The CDR3 bases are TGTGCCAGCAGACAACCCCCCACCTACGAGCAGTACTTC. It encodes CASRQPPTYEQYF.

This clonotype was detected many times. The gene calls are TRBV18 and TRBJ1-1; no clear D. The CDR3 loop spans 12 amino acids. Germline values: CDR1 KGHSH, CDR2 LQKENI. Between the trimmed V and J ends, which lost 2 bases and 2 bases, there was a span of 3 bases. The chain's CDR3 is CASSPTNTEAFF. DNA for the CDR3: TGTGCCAGCTCACCAACCAACACTGAAGCTTTCTTT.

This clonotype was detected many times. The J gene is TRBJ1-6, the V gene TRBV19; TRBD1 matches at 7 bases. Germline CDR1 and CDR2: LNHDA and SQIVND (reference sequence). This CDR3 has 15 amino acids. V shed 5 bases and J 10 bases; nucleotides not matched to a gene: 11. CDR3 in amino acids: CASSDREIWGSPLHF. CDR3 coding DNA: TGTGCCAGTAGTGACAGGGAAATTTGGGGATCACCCCTCCACTTT.

This clonotype appeared many times. The rearrangement links TRBV20-1 to TRBJ1-2; D uncertain. The CDR3 consists of 17 residues. The germline V gene encodes CDR1 DFQATT and CDR2 SNEGSKA (reference sequence). The V end lost 2 bases, the J end lost 5 bases, and 24 bases lay between the germline ends. CDR3 region: CSARLGRAQLYPYGYTF. CDR3 sequence (DNA): TGCAGTGCTAGACTCGGCCGGGCCCAACTTTATCCTTATGGCTACACCTTC.

This clonotype was seen repeatedly, ten times or more. The rearrangement links TRBV7-9 to TRBJ2-7, with 7 bases matching TRBD1. Germline V gene sequence: CDR1 SEHNR, CDR2 FQNEAQ (reference sequence). The length of the CDR3 is 13 residues. Germline trimming cut 5 bases from V and 6 bases from J; bases unmatched to any gene: 7. The CDR3 bases are TGTGCCAGCAGCGCCTCGGGACAGTTCGAGCAGTACTTC. This codes for CASSASGQFEQYF.

This clonotype was observed many times. The chain has TRBV6-6 and TRBJ2-1; D not resolved. The V gene's germline CDR1 is MNHNY and CDR2 SVGAGI (reference sequence). Deletions cut 6 bases from V and 8 bases from J, with 11 bases between. The CDR3 loop spans 12 amino acids. CDR3 nucleotides: TGTGCCAGCAGGCCCTCCTCGTATGAGCAGTTCTTC. Amino acid sequence: CASRPSSYEQFF.

This clonotype was detected many times. The chain combines TRBV28 with TRBJ1-1, with D possibly TRBD1 on 6 matching bases. V was pared by 2 bases and J by 11 bases, with 12 bases between. The germline CDR1 and CDR2 sequences are MDHEN and SYDVKM. The length of the CDR3 is 12 residues. The CDR3 DNA reads as TGTGCCAGCAGTTTAGTCGGACAGAGCGCTTTCTTT. It encodes CASSLVGQSAFF.

The sample holds many counts of this clonotype. The chain links TRBV28 to TRBJ2-1; D gene uncertain. The CDR3 sequence is 11 residues long. Deletions cut 3 bases from V and 8 bases from J, with 5 bases between. Germline V gives CDR1 MDHEN, CDR2 SYDVKM. CDR3 region: CASSFRHEQFF. The DNA of the CDR3 is TGTGCCAGCAGTTTCAGGCATGAGCAGTTCTTC.

This clonotype has ten or more counts. The chain combines TRBV19 with TRBJ2-6; D tentatively fits TRBD1 or TRBD2 (5 bases each). Germline V CDR1 and CDR2: LNHDA, SQIVND (reference sequence). The CDR3 covers 20 residues. V was pared by 4 bases and J by 2 bases, with 24 bases between. The CDR3 coding sequence is TGTGCCAGTAGTAGTGGCCTGTCGGGACCGCATCAACCTGGGGCCAACGTCCTGACTTTC. Amino acids: CASSSGLSGPHQPGANVLTF.

In this sample, this clonotype turned up a few times. The chain recombines TRBV18 with TRBJ2-7, with 9 bases lining up with TRBD2. V lost 3 bases, J lost 6 bases, and 9 bases stayed unmatched. The CDR3 extends over 15 amino acids. Germline CDR1 is KGHSH and CDR2 is LQKENI. In nucleotides, the CDR3 is TGTGCCAGCTCACCGGCTAGCGGGGACCCTTCCGAGCAGTACTTC. Amino acids: CASSPASGDPSEQYF. The full variable domain, its missing parts supplied by reference TRBV18 and TRBJ2-7, is NAGVMQNPRHLVRRRGQEARLRCSPMKGHSHVYWYRQLPEEGLKFMVYLQKENIIDESGMPKERFSAEFPKEGPSILRIQQVVRGDSAAYFCASSPASGDPSEQYFGPGTRLTVT.

This clonotype occurred many times. V gene TRBV19 combines with J gene TRBJ1-6; D is ambiguous. There are 16 residues in the CDR3. Trimming cost V 6 bases and J 7 bases, with 19 bases left between them. CDR1 is LNHDA, CDR2 SQIVND, per germline (reference sequence). CDR3 sequence: CASSPSHALRNSPLHF. The CDR3 DNA follows: TGTGCCAGTAGCCCCTCTCATGCCCTTAGGAATTCACCCCTCCACTTT.

This clonotype was picked up many times. This chain uses TRBV19 with TRBJ2-7; perhaps TRBD1 as D (5 bases). This CDR3 comprises 13 residues. V was trimmed by 6 bases and J by 0 bases, leaving 9 bases between them. Germline V CDR1 and CDR2: LNHDA, SQIVND (reference sequence). Written as DNA, the CDR3 is TGTGCCAGTAGCCGACAGTACTCCTACGAGCAGTACTTC. Its translation: CASSRQYSYEQYF.

The table lists this clonotype with many counts. J is TRBJ1-1 and V is TRBV19; the D is unclear. Per germline, CDR1 LNHDA and CDR2 SQIVND (reference sequence). Trimming removed 6 bases at V and 8 bases at J, with 10 bases between. The CDR3 is 11 residues long. CDR3: CASSSVEEAFF. The CDR3 DNA follows: TGTGCCAGTAGCTCAGTGGAAGAAGCTTTCTTT.

This clonotype has a count of ten or more. V and J are TRBV2 and TRBJ2-5; either TRBD1 or TRBD2 may supply D (5 bases each). Germline V gene lookup returns CDR1 SNHLY and CDR2 FYNNEI. The CDR3 is 12 residues long. Trimming left V 6 bases short and J 3 bases short, with 8 bases between. CDR3 sequence (DNA): TGTGCCAGCAGGGGACCAGAAGAGACCCAGTACTTC. Translation: CASRGPEETQYF.

There are many counts of this clonotype. The V call is TRBV7-2, the J call TRBJ1-5, with D perhaps matching TRBD1 (5 bases). The length of the CDR3 is 16 residues. V dropped 4 bases and J dropped 4 bases, with 17 bases sitting between them. In germline, CDR1 is SGHTA, CDR2 FQGNSA. The CDR3 loop reads CASSSFPRGLNQPQHF. CDR3 nucleotides: TGTGCCAGCAGCTCGTTTCCAAGGGGACTGAATCAGCCCCAGCATTTT.

This clonotype was recorded at least ten times. The chain recombines TRBV6-1 with TRBJ1-5; no firm D call. This CDR3 comprises 15 residues. The germline V and J ends were trimmed by 1 base and 3 bases, with 10 bases remaining between them. From germline, CDR1 is MNHNS and CDR2 SASEGT. CDR3 sequence: CASSEGQVINQPQHF. The DNA of the CDR3 is TGTGCCAGCAGTGAAGGGCAGGTTATCAATCAGCCCCAGCATTTT.

This clonotype was recorded many times. CDR3: CASSQIEAFF. The CDR3 nucleotides read TGTGCCAGCAGCCAAATCGAAGCTTTCTTT. The chain combines TRBV2 with TRBJ1-1, with D hard to call. CDR3 length: 10 residues. Germline values: CDR1 SNHLY, CDR2 FYNNEI. V lost 6 bases, J lost 8 bases, and 7 bases lay in between.

In its sample, this clonotype was seen a few times. The V and J genes are TRBV20-1 and TRBJ1-1; no definite D call. The CDR3 is 14 residues long. The germline gives CDR1 DFQATT, CDR2 SNEGSKA (reference sequence). Trimming removed 0 bases at V and 2 bases at J, with 10 bases between. CDR3 sequence (DNA): TGCAGTGCTAGAGATCGGGTAACCAACACTGAAGCTTTCTTT. It encodes CSARDRVTNTEAFF.

This clonotype was counted at least ten times. The chain uses TRBV7-8 and TRBJ2-1; 8 bases fit TRBD1. The CDR3 is 14 residues long. V gave up 2 bases and J gave up 5 bases; unmatched junction bases: 2. Germline assignment: CDR1 SGHVS and CDR2 FQNEAQ. The CDR3 sequence is CASSLQGAHNEQFF. The DNA of the CDR3 is TGTGCCAGCAGCTTACAGGGGGCCCACAATGAGCAGTTCTTC.

This clonotype has ten or more counts. The chain couples TRBV7-2 to TRBJ1-5, with TRBD1 as a possible D gene (6 bases). Looked up from germline, CDR1 is SGHTA and CDR2 is FQGNSA. The CDR3 contains 16 residues. V was trimmed by 1 base and J by 9 bases, leaving 19 bases between them. The CDR3 DNA sequence: TGTGCCAGCAGCTTAGGGCCGAGACAGGTTATTCCGCCCCAGCATTTT. It specifies CASSLGPRQVIPPQHF.

At least ten counts were recorded for this clonotype. The rearrangement links TRBV7-9 to TRBJ2-7; tentative D call: TRBD2 (5 bases). The V end was cut by 2 bases, the J end by 2 bases, with 7 bases between. The CDR3 is made up of 13 amino acids. CDR1 and CDR2 (germline): SEHNR, FQNEAQ (reference sequence). In DNA, the CDR3 is TGTGCCAGCAGCTTAAGCGGACCCTACGAGCAGTACTTC. It yields the protein CASSLSGPYEQYF. The entire variable domain, with the rest obtained from reference TRBV7-9 and TRBJ2-7, is as follows: DTGVSQNPRHKITKRGQNVTFRCDPISEHNRLYWYRQTLGQGPEFLTYFQNEAQLEKSRLLSDRFSAERPKGSFSTLEIQRTEQGDSAMYLCASSLSGPYEQYFGPGTRLTVT.

This clonotype has ten or more counts. This chain uses TRBV7-2 with TRBJ1-1; no clear D gene. Germline CDR1 and CDR2: SGHTA and FQGNSA. The CDR3 totals 14 residues. Deletions cut 7 bases from V and 0 bases from J, with 12 bases between. DNA for the CDR3: TGTGCCAGCACCCCAATCGGGCTGAACACTGAAGCTTTCTTT. Translated, it gives CASTPIGLNTEAFF.